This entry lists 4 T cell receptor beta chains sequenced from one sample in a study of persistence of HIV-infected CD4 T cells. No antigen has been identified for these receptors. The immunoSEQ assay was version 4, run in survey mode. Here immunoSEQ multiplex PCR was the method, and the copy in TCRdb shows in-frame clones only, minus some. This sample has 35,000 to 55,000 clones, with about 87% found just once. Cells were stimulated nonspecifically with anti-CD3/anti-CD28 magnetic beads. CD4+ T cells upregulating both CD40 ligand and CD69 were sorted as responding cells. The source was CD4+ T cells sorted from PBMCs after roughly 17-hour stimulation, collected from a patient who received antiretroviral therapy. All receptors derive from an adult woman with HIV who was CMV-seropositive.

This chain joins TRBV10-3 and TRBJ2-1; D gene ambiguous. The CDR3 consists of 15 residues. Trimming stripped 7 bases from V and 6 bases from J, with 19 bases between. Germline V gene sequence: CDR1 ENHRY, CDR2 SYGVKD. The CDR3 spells CAITEGLVTSNEQFF. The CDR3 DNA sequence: TGTGCCATCACCGAAGGTCTAGTCACCTCCAATGAGCAGTTCTTC.

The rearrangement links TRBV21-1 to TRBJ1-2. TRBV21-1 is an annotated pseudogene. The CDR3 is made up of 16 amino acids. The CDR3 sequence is CASSKRGDYVIFSYTF. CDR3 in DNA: TGTGCCAGCAGCAAACGAGGGGATTACGTAATTTTCTCCTACACCTTC.

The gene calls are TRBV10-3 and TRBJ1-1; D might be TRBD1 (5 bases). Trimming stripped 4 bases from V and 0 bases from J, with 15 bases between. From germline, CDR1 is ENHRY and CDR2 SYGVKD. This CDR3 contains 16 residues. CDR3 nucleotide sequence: TGTGCCATCAGTGTTTCGAGGGGAAACTTGAACACTGAAGCTTTCTTT. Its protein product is CAISVSRGNLNTEAFF.

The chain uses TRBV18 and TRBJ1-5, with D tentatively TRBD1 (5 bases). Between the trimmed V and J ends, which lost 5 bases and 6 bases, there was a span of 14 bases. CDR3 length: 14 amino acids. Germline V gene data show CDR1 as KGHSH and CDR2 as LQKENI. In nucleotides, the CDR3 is TGTGCCAGCTCAATGGACACAAATTTTCAGCCCCAGCATTTT. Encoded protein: CASSMDTNFQPQHF.